Below are 12 T cell receptor beta chains sequenced from a single sample in a study of OX40 agonist ivuxolimab in advanced cancers. Sequencing was performed with immunoSEQ multiplex PCR; in TCRdb, only in-frame clones are kept and a portion is missing. There are about 66,000 clones in the sample; 75% to 90% occur only once, and around 15% lies in the top ten. The sequences come from CD4+ or CD8+ T cells sorted from blood, collected in a trial of the OX40 agonist ivuxolimab. The receptors shown here come from an adult with an advanced solid tumor such as melanoma, head and neck, liver or kidney cancer.

V and J are TRBV7-9 and TRBJ2-3, with TRBD2 matching over 14 bases. The CDR3 runs to 17 residues. Looked up from germline, CDR1 is SEHNR and CDR2 is FQNEAQ (reference sequence). J was trimmed by 2 bases and V by 5 bases; bases with no gene match: 6. CDR3 sequence (DNA): TGTGCCAGCAGCCTGAGGACTAGCGGGAGGTCCACAGATACGCAGTATTTT. Amino acid sequence: CASSLRTSGRSTDTQYF.

The gene calls are TRBV28 and TRBJ1-5; TRBD1 matches 10 bases. Looked up from germline, CDR1 is MDHEN and CDR2 is SYDVKM. The trim removed 8 bases at V and 2 bases at J, leaving 3 bases unmatched. The CDR3 runs to 14 residues. CDR3 region: CASYGTGGNQPQHF. CDR3 bases: TGTGCCAGCTATGGGACAGGGGGCAATCAGCCCCAGCATTTT.

The rearrangement links TRBV19 to TRBJ1-1, with 10 bases aligning to TRBD1. Germline V gene data show CDR1 as LNHDA and CDR2 as SQIVND (reference sequence). This CDR3 has 14 amino acids. V trimming: 6 bases; J trimming: 5 bases; junction bases outside the gene matches: 6. In DNA form, the CDR3 reads TGTGCCAGTAGGCCCGGGACAGGGGTTACTGAAGCTTTCTTT. This encodes CASRPGTGVTEAFF.

CDR3 nucleotides: TGTGCCTGGGAGCGGGGGGCTGCAAACACCGGGGAGCTGTTTTTT. Translated: CAWERGAANTGELFF. V usage is TRBV30 and J usage is TRBJ2-2; 9 positions agree with TRBD2. J gave up 2 bases and V 5 bases, and 6 bases lay outside the gene matches. This CDR3 has 15 amino acids. Per the germline V gene, CDR1 is GTSNPN and CDR2 is SVGIG (reference sequence).

The rearrangement joins TRBV7-2 to TRBJ1-2; D not resolved. Trimming pared 4 bases from V and 8 bases from J, leaving 20 bases between. The V gene's germline CDR1 is SGHTA and CDR2 FQGNSA. The CDR3 is 15 residues long. The CDR3 DNA is TGTGCCAGCAGCTCCCACGTTTGGGTAGTCGAAGGCTACACCTTC. Protein sequence: CASSSHVWVVEGYTF.

This chain links TRBV11-2 with TRBJ1-4; D might be TRBD1 (5 bases). Germline V lookup: CDR1 SGHAT, CDR2 FQNNGV. The CDR3 length is 14 residues. Deletions cut 0 bases from V and 5 bases from J, with 7 bases between. Here the CDR3 DNA reads TGTGCCAGCAGCTTAGAGTGGGGGAATGAAAAACTGTTTTTT. Encoded protein: CASSLEWGNEKLFF.

The chain uses TRBV7-9 and TRBJ2-3; TRBD2 matches at 9 bases. Trimming at V came to 2 bases and at J to 3 bases, leaving 6 bases not matched to a gene. CDR1 is SEHNR and CDR2 is FQNEAQ in the germline V gene (reference sequence). This CDR3 is 16 amino acids long. CDR3 DNA sequence: TGTGCCAGCAGCTTATCAAGCGGGGGGAGGACAGATACGCAGTATTTT. Translation: CASSLSSGGRTDTQYF.

This rearrangement joins TRBV19 to TRBJ1-1, with D hard to call. Germline V gene lookup returns CDR1 LNHDA and CDR2 SQIVND (reference sequence). V gave up 4 bases and J gave up 7 bases, with 13 bases separating them. This CDR3 is 13 amino acids long. This CDR3 is CASSRPQPREAFF. The CDR3 DNA follows: TGTGCCAGTAGTAGGCCTCAACCCCGTGAAGCTTTCTTT.

This clone was recorded only once. The V gene is TRBV7-6, the J gene TRBJ2-2; D might be TRBD1 or TRBD2, each matching 5 bases. The germline V gene encodes CDR1 SGHVS and CDR2 FNYEAQ. The CDR3 length is 15 residues. V lost 0 bases and J 5 bases, leaving 10 bases between the germline ends. Here the CDR3 DNA reads TGTGCCAGCAGCTTAGCCGGGACGCGAACCGGGGAGCTGTTTTTT. Its protein product is CASSLAGTRTGELFF.

The chain is built from TRBV6-6 and TRBJ2-7, with D perhaps matching TRBD2 (6 bases). The CDR3 consists of 13 residues. CDR1 and CDR2 from the germline V gene are MNHNY and SVGAGI (reference sequence). V was clipped by 5 bases and J by 1 base, with 9 bases between them. The CDR3 here is CASSGGTSYEQYF. Here the CDR3 DNA reads TGTGCCAGCAGTGGTGGGACTTCCTACGAGCAGTACTTC.

This clone was observed a few times. The chain couples TRBV7-9 to TRBJ2-1; either TRBD1 or TRBD2 may fit D (5 bases each). The CDR3 contains 16 residues. Deletions cut 5 bases from V and 4 bases from J, with 18 bases between. In germline, CDR1 is SEHNR, CDR2 FQNEAQ (reference sequence). The CDR3 spells CASSGVGRDGYNEQFF. The CDR3 DNA follows: TGTGCCAGCAGCGGAGTGGGACGGGACGGGTACAATGAGCAGTTCTTC.

This rearrangement joins TRBV14 to TRBJ1-1; D call uncertain. The V and J ends lost 0 bases and 7 bases respectively, with 3 bases between them. The CDR3 contains 11 residues. Germline lookup yields CDR1 SGHDN and CDR2 FVKESK. CDR3 sequence: CASSQDLEAFF. As DNA, the CDR3 is TGTGCCAGCAGCCAAGATCTTGAAGCTTTCTTT.